These 9 T cell receptor beta chains were all obtained from the same sample, sequenced in a study of blood T cell repertoires in COVID-19. TCRdb keeps only in-frame clones here, not all; method: immunoSEQ multiplex PCR. Of 75,000 to 90,000 clones in the sample, around nine tenths were seen once. Input material: peripheral blood. The receptors stem from an elderly man with acute or convalescent COVID-19.

The sample holds one count of this clone. The chain joins TRBV5-4 to TRBJ2-7; 13 bases agree with TRBD2. CDR1 and CDR2 (germline): SGHNT, YYREEE (reference sequence). J was trimmed by 6 bases and V by 4 bases; bases with no gene match: 7. This CDR3 has 15 amino acids. CDR3 region: CASSGRTSGSSEQYF. CDR3 DNA: TGTGCCAGCAGCGGGAGGACTAGCGGGAGCAGCGAGCAGTACTTC.

This rearrangement joins TRBV7-6 to TRBJ2-1, with D possibly matching TRBD1 (6 bases). V was clipped by 2 bases and J by 2 bases, with 10 bases between them. The CDR3 is 15 residues long. Looked up from germline, CDR1 is SGHVS and CDR2 is FNYEAQ. The CDR3 DNA reads as TGTGCCAGCAGCTTACTCAGGGGCCCCTACAATGAGCAGTTCTTC. This gives the protein CASSLLRGPYNEQFF. The full variable domain, its missing parts supplied by reference TRBV7-6 and TRBJ2-1, is GAGVSQSPRYKVTKRGQDVALRCDPISGHVSLYWYRQALGQGPEFLTYFNYEAQQDKSGLPNDRFSAERPEGSISTLTIQRTEQRDSAMYRCASSLLRGPYNEQFFGPGTRLTVL.

This sequence joins TRBV4-2 and TRBJ1-1; D is perhaps TRBD1 (6 bases). The CDR3 extends over 13 amino acids. V lost 4 bases, J lost 6 bases, and 12 bases lay in between. Per the germline V gene, CDR1 is LGHNA and CDR2 is YNFKEQ. The CDR3 DNA reads as TGTGCCAGCAGCCCCCAGGACAGCTCTGAAGCTTTCTTT. Its protein is CASSPQDSSEAFF.

This rearrangement joins TRBV6-6 to TRBJ2-4; D gene uncertain. CDR3 length: 14 amino acids. V lost 5 bases and J 0 bases, leaving 8 bases between the germline ends. Germline values: CDR1 MNHNY, CDR2 SVGAGI (reference sequence). The CDR3 spells CASSGDIAKNIQYF. CDR3 nucleotide sequence: TGTGCCAGCAGTGGAGATATAGCCAAAAACATTCAGTACTTC.

V usage is TRBV9 and J usage is TRBJ2-2; possibly TRBD1 for D (6 bases). The CDR3 is 16 amino acids. V lost 6 bases and J 1 base, leaving 16 bases between the germline ends. Germline CDR1 reads SGDLS; CDR2 reads YYNGEE. The CDR3 reads CASTTTGIVNTGELFF. CDR3 sequence (DNA): TGTGCCAGCACCACCACAGGGATAGTGAACACCGGGGAGCTGTTTTTT.

The chain uses TRBV6-2 or TRBV6-3 and TRBJ1-4, with D possibly matching TRBD1 (5 bases). Looked up from germline, CDR1 is MNHEY and CDR2 is SVGEGT. This CDR3 is 18 amino acids long. V was cut by 0 bases and J by 4 bases, with 18 bases left in between. The CDR3 region is CASSYSSWRTQVNEKLFF. For the CDR3, the DNA is TGTGCCAGCAGTTACTCGAGTTGGCGGACACAGGTTAATGAAAAACTGTTTTTT.

V and J are TRBV19 and TRBJ1-2; 8 bases match TRBD1. This CDR3 is 17 amino acids long. Germline CDR1 and CDR2: LNHDA and SQIVND (reference sequence). Trimming took 3 bases from V and 0 from J; bases not matched to a gene: 9. Here the CDR3 reads CASSIRTGLRTNYGYTF. CDR3 DNA: TGTGCCAGTAGTATCCGGACAGGGCTAAGAACTAACTATGGCTACACCTTC. Filled out from reference TRBV19 and TRBJ1-2, the complete variable domain reads DGGITQSPKYLFRKEGQNVTLSCEQNLNHDAMYWYRQDPGQGLRLIYYSQIVNDFQKGDIAEGYSVSREKKESFPLTVTSAQKNPTAFYLCASSIRTGLRTNYGYTFGSGTRLTVV.

This clone was detected ten times or more. This chain connects TRBV2 to TRBJ2-3; 7 positions agree with TRBD1. The CDR3 is 17 amino acids. The V segment lost 6 bases and the J segment 0 bases; nucleotides outside the gene matches: 12. Germline V gives CDR1 SNHLY, CDR2 FYNNEI. CDR3 DNA sequence: TGTGCCAGCAGACCCGACAGGGTGGGAACTAGCACAGATACGCAGTATTTT. This sequence encodes CASRPDRVGTSTDTQYF.

In this sample, this clone turned up a few times. The chain combines TRBV7-9 with TRBJ1-1; 7 bases line up with TRBD1. The V and J ends lost 5 bases and 4 bases, in that order; junction bases with no gene match: 4. The CDR3 contains 13 residues. Germline V gene sequence: CDR1 SEHNR, CDR2 FQNEAQ (reference sequence). The CDR3 spells CASSAGTVTEAFF. The CDR3 nucleotides are TGTGCCAGCAGCGCGGGGACAGTCACTGAAGCTTTCTTT.